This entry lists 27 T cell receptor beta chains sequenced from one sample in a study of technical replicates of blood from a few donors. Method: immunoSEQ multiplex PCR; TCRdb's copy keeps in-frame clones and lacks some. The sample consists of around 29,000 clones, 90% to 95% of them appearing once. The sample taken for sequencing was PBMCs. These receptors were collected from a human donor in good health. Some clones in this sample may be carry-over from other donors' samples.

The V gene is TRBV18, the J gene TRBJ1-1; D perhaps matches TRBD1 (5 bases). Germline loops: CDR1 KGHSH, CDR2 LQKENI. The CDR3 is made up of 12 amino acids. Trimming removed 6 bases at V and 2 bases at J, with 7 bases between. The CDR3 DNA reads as TGTGCCAGCTCCGACAGAAACACTGAAGCTTTCTTT. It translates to CASSDRNTEAFF.

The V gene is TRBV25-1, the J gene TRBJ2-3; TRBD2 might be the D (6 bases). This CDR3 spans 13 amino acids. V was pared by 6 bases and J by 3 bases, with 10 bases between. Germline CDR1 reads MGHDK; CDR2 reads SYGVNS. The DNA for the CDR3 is TGTGCCAGCAGCGCGGGGTTAACAGATACGCAGTATTTT. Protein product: CASSAGLTDTQYF.

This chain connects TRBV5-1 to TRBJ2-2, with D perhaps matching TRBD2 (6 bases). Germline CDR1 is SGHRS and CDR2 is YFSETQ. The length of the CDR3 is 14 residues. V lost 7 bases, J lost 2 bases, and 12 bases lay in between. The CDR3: CASCLALNTGELFF. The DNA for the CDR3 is TGCGCCAGCTGCCTAGCGCTTAACACCGGGGAGCTGTTTTTT.

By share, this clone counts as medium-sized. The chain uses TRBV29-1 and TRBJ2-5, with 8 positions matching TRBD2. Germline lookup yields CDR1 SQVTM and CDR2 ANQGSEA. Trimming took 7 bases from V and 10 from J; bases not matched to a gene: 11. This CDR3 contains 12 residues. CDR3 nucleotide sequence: TGCAGCGGGGCGGGAGGCCCTTTTGACCAGTACTTC. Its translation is CSGAGGPFDQYF.

This CDR3 is CASSLVGAETQYF. As DNA, the CDR3 is TGTGCCAGCAGCTTAGTTGGGGCAGAGACCCAGTACTTC. This chain connects TRBV7-9 to TRBJ2-5; D might be TRBD1 (5 bases). Looked up from germline, CDR1 is SEHNR and CDR2 is FQNEAQ (reference sequence). V gave up 1 base and J gave up 4 bases, with 7 bases separating them. The CDR3 length is 13 residues.

The CDR3 DNA reads as TGCGCCAGCAGCGTAGACAGGGGATCCTACGAGCAGTACTTC. Translation gives CASSVDRGSYEQYF. The chain combines TRBV5-1 with TRBJ2-7, with 8 bases that match TRBD1. The CDR3 has 14 residues. Germline V lookup: CDR1 SGHRS, CDR2 YFSETQ. With V trimmed by 4 bases and J by 1 base, 4 bases remained unmatched.

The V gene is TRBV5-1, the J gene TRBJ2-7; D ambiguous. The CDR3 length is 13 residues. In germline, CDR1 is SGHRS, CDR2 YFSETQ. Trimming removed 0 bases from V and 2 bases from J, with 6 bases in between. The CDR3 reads CASSLDRTYEQYF. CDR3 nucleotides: TGCGCCAGCAGCTTGGATCGTACCTACGAGCAGTACTTC.

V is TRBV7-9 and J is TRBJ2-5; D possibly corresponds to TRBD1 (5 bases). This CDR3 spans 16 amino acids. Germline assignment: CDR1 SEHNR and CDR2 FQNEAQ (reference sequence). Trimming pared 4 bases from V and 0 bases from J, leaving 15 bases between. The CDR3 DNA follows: TGTGCCAGCAGCTCGGACGAGAACAGGTACCAAGAGACCCAGTACTTC. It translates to CASSSDENRYQETQYF. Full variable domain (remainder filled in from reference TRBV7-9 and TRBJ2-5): DTGVSQNPRHKITKRGQNVTFRCDPISEHNRLYWYRQTLGQGPEFLTYFQNEAQLEKSRLLSDRFSAERPKGSFSTLEIQRTEQGDSAMYLCASSSDENRYQETQYFGPGTRLLVL.

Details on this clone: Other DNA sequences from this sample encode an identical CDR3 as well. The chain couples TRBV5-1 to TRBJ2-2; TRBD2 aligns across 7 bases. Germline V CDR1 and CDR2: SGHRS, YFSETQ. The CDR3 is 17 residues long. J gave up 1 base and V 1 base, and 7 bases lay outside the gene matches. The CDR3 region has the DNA TGCGCCAGCAGCTTGAAGAAGACGGGGGGGAACACCGGGGAGCTGTTTTTT. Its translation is CASSLKKTGGNTGELFF.

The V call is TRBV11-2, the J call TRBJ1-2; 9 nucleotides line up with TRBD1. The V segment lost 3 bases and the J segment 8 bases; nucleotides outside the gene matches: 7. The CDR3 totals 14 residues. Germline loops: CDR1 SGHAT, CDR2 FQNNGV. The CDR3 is CASSFRDRVKGYTF. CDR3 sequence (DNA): TGTGCCAGCAGCTTCCGGGACAGGGTGAAAGGCTACACCTTC.

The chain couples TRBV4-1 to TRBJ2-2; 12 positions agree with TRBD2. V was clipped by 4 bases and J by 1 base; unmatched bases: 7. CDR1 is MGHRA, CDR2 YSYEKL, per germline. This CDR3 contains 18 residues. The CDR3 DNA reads TGCGCCAGCAGCCTGGCCACTAGCGGGGGGCAGAACACCGGGGAGCTGTTTTTT. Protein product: CASSLATSGGQNTGELFF.

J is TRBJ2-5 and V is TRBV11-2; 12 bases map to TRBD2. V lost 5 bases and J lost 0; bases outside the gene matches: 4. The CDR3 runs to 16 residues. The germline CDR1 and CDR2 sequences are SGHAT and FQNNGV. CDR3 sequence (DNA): TGTGCCAGCAGCGGCTGGACTAGCGGGAACCAAGAGACCCAGTACTTC. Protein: CASSGWTSGNQETQYF.

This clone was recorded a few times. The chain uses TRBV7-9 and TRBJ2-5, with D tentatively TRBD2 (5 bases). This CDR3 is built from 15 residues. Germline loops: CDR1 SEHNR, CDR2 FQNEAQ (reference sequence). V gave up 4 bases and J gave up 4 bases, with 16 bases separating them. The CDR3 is CASSSIRDGGETQYF. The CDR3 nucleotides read TGTGCCAGCAGCTCCATCCGGGATGGAGGAGAGACCCAGTACTTC.

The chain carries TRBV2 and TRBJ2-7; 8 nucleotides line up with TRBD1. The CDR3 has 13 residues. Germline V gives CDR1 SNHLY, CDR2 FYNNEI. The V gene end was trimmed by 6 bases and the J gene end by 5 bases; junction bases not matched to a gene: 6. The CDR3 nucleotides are TGTGCCAGCAGCGAGGACAGGGTTCACGAGCAGTACTTC. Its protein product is CASSEDRVHEQYF.

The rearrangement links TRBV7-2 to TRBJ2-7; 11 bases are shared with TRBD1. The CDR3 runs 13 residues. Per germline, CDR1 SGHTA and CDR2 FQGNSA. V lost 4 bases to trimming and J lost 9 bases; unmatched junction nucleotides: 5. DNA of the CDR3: TGTGCCAGCAGCTACGGACAGGGGGCATGGCAGTACTTC. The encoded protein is CASSYGQGAWQYF. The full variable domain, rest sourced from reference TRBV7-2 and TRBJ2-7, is GAGVSQSPSNKVTEKGKDVELRCDPISGHTALYWYRQSLGQGLEFLIYFQGNSAPDKSGLPSDRFSAERTGGSVSTLTIQRTQQEDSAVYLCASSYGQGAWQYFGPGTRLTVT.

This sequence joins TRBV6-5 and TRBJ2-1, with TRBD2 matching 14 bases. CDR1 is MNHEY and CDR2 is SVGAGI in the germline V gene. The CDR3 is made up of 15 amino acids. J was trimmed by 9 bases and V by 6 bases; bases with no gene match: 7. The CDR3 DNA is TGTGCCAGCAGCACCGGGACTAGCGGGAGCGGTGAGCAGTTCTTC. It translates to CASSTGTSGSGEQFF.

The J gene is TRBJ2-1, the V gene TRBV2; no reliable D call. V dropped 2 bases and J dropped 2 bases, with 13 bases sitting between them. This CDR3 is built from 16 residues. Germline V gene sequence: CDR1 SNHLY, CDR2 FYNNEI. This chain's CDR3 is CASSEWSGPPYNEQFF. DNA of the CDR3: TGTGCCAGCAGTGAATGGTCTGGGCCACCCTACAATGAGCAGTTCTTC.

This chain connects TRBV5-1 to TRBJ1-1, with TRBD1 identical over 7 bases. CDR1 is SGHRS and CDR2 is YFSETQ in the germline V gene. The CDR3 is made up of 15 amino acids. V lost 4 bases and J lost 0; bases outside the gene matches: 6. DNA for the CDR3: TGCGCCAGCAGCCTAGGGGACAGCCTGAACACTGAAGCTTTCTTT. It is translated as CASSLGDSLNTEAFF.

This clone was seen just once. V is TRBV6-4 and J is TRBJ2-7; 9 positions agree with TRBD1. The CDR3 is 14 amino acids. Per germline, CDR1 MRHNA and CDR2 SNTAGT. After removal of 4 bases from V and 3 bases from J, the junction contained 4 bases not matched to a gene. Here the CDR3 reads CASSASTGGYEQYF. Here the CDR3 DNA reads TGTGCCAGCAGTGCTTCGACAGGGGGCTACGAGCAGTACTTC.

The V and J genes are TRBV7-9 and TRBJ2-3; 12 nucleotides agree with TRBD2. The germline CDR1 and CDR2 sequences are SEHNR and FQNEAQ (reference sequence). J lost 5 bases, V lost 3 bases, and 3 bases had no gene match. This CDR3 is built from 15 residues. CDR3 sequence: CASSFLAGGLDTQYF. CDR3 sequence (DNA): TGTGCCAGCAGCTTCCTAGCGGGGGGGTTAGATACGCAGTATTTT.

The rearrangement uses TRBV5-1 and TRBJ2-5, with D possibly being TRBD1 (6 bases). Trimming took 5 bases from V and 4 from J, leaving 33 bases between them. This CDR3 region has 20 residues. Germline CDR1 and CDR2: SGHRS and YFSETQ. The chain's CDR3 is CASRQNKQGTLFLEPETQYF. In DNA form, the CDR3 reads TGCGCCAGCAGGCAGAACAAACAGGGTACGTTATTCTTGGAACCAGAGACCCAGTACTTC.

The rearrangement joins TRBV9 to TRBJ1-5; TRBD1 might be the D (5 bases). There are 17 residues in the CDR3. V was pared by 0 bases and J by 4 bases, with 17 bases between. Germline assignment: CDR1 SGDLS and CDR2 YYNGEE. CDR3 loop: CASSVAWGGCGNQPQHF. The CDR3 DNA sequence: TGTGCCAGCAGCGTAGCCTGGGGGGGTTGTGGTAATCAGCCCCAGCATTTT.

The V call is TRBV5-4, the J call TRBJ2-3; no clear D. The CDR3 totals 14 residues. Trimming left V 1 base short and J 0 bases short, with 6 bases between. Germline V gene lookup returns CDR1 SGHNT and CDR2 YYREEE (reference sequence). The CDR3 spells CASSLPYSTDTQYF. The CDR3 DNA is TGTGCCAGCAGCTTGCCCTATAGCACAGATACGCAGTATTTT.

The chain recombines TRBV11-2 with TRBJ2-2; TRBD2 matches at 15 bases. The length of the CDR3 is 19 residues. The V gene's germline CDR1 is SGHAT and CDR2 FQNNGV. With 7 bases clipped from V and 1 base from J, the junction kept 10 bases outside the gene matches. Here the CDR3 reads CASTARGGLAGGNTGELFF. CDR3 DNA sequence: TGTGCCAGCACCGCCAGGGGGGGACTAGCGGGAGGGAACACCGGGGAGCTGTTTTTT.

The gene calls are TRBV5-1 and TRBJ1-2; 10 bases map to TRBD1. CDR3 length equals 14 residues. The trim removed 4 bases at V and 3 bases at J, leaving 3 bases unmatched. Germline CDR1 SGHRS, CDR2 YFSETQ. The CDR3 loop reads CASSRQGADYGYTF. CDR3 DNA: TGCGCCAGCAGCAGACAGGGGGCAGACTATGGCTACACCTTC.

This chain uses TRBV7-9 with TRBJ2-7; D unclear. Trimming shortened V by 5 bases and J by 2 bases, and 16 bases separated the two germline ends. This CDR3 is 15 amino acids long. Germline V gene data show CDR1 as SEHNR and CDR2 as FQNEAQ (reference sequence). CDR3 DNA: TGTGCCAGCAGCCCCGAGAAGTCCCGGGCCTACGAGCAGTACTTC. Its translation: CASSPEKSRAYEQYF.

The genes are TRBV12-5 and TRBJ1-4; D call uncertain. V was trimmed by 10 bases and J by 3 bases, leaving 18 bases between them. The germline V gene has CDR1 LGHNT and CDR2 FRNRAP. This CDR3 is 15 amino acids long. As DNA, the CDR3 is TGTGCTACCGCCCCAGGCACGGGAGCTAATGAAAAACTGTTTTTT. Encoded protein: CATAPGTGANEKLFF.